The sequence of this T cell receptor (beta chain) was determined in a study of glioma-infiltrating T cells. General study points: Non-neoplastic patients had below-expected tissue-blood divergence, while all gliomas exceeded expectation.

This clonotype was picked up many times. Its specificity is not known. TCR alpha and beta CDR3 regions were amplified from RNA using iRepertoire nested multiplex PCR. One-step reverse transcription and amplification started from approximately 100-400 ng of tissue mRNA or PBMC total RNA. Each CDR3 protein gets one entry after TCRdb re-called the multiplex PCR reads with MiXCR. The table records about 190,000 distinct CDR3 sequences, more than 25% of them present only once. Germline trimming cut 6 bases from V and 3 bases from J; bases unmatched to any gene: 5. CDR3 size: 13 residues. Germline CDR1 reads SQVTM; CDR2 reads ANQGSEA.

Sequenced sample: glioma tissue, nonneoplastic brain tissue, or PBMCs (not recorded which). This chain joins TRBV29-1 and TRBJ1-5; 7 bases line up with TRBD1. The sequence was collected from a human donor with low-grade glioma or glioblastoma, undergoing nonglioma brain surgery, or in good health (not recorded which). CDR3 in amino acids: CSVGTADNQPQHF. CDR3 DNA sequence: TGCAGCGTGGGGACAGCCGACAATCAGCCCCAGCATTTT.